Shown below are 25 T cell receptor beta chains from a single sample sequenced in a study of Ad26.COV2.S vaccination and SARS-CoV-2 variants. As to treatment: 19 received Ad26.COV2.S at low or high dose, single or two shots; about five received placebo; per-sample allocation not given. Collection of samples fell on day 63 after the first vaccine or placebo injection. Repertoires were generated with immunoSEQ multiplex PCR, while TCRdb's copy carries only in-frame clones and drops some. The repertoire holds about 420,000 clones, with over 75% as singletons. This sample comprised peripheral blood, obtained in a trial of Ad26.COV2.S vaccine versus placebo. The receptors derive from a person between 18 and 60 years old who received the Ad26.COV2.S COVID-19 vaccine or a placebo.

The J gene is TRBJ2-1, the V gene TRBV27, with D maybe TRBD2 (5 bases). The CDR3 covers 14 residues. V lost 5 bases to trimming and J lost 1 base, with 9 bases between them. CDR1 is MNHEY and CDR2 is SMNVEV in the germline V gene (reference sequence). The CDR3 region is CASSATSSYNEQFF. The CDR3 region has the DNA TGTGCCAGCAGTGCCACTAGTTCCTACAATGAGCAGTTCTTC.

CDR3 DNA: TGTGCCACCAGCTTACAACCAGGGTCCCCGAACACCGGGGAGCTGTTTTTT. Protein sequence: CATSLQPGSPNTGELFF. The V call is TRBV15, the J call TRBJ2-2; D is possibly TRBD1 (5 bases). CDR1 and CDR2 (germline): LNHNV, YYDKDF (reference sequence). The CDR3 contains 17 residues. Trimming removed 5 bases from V and 0 bases from J, with 16 bases in between.

V and J are TRBV28 and TRBJ2-7; D possibly corresponds to TRBD2 (5 bases). The CDR3 spans 13 residues. In germline, CDR1 is MDHEN, CDR2 SYDVKM. V lost 6 bases to trimming and J lost 2 bases, with 11 bases between them. Here the CDR3 reads CASRSGPPYEQYF. The CDR3 nucleotides are TGTGCCAGCAGGAGCGGCCCACCCTACGAGCAGTACTTC.

The chain carries TRBV4-3 and TRBJ2-4, with D tentatively TRBD2 (6 bases). With 1 base removed from V and 0 bases from J, the gap between germline ends came to 10 bases. The CDR3 is 16 residues long. Germline CDR1 reads LGHNA; CDR2 reads YSLEER. The CDR3 nucleotides read TGCGCCAGCAGCCAAGGTCCGGAGGGAGCCAAAAACATTCAGTACTTC. Amino acids: CASSQGPEGAKNIQYF.

The rearrangement links TRBV9 to TRBJ1-5, with TRBD1 matching over 8 bases. The CDR3 loop spans 15 amino acids. Losses at the gene ends were 4 bases for V and 2 bases for J; bases not matched to a gene: 5. Germline V lookup: CDR1 SGDLS, CDR2 YYNGEE. The CDR3 nucleotides read TGTGCCAGCAGCTCCACAGGGGGTGGCAATCAGCCCCAGCATTTT. Amino acids: CASSSTGGGNQPQHF.

The chain joins TRBV5-1 to TRBJ2-5, with D perhaps TRBD2 (6 bases). Germline-derived CDR1 and CDR2 are SGHRS and YFSETQ. This CDR3 is 14 amino acids long. The ends were cut back, 10 bases at V and 5 bases at J, with 21 bases in the middle. In DNA form, the CDR3 reads TGCGCCTCCTCTGCCACTAGCTCTGTGGAGACCCAGTACTTC. As protein: CASSATSSVETQYF.

The J gene is TRBJ2-5, the V gene TRBV7-8; D is undetermined. Germline assignment: CDR1 SGHVS and CDR2 FQNEAQ. The length of the CDR3 is 13 residues. Deletions cut 3 bases from V and 5 bases from J, with 10 bases between. The CDR3 spells CASSLTLGETQYF. CDR3 coding DNA: TGTGCCAGCAGCTTGACGCTAGGGGAGACCCAGTACTTC. Variable domain in full (rest from reference TRBV7-8 and TRBJ2-5): GAGVSQSPRYKVAKRGQDVALRCDPISGHVSLFWYQQALGQGPEFLTYFQNEAQLDKSGLPSDRFFAERPEGSVSTLKIQRTQQEDSAVYLCASSLTLGETQYFGPGTRLLVL.

The gene calls are TRBV10-3 and TRBJ2-1; D not certain. The CDR3 runs 12 residues. The V end lost 6 bases, the J end lost 3 bases, and 6 bases lay between the germline ends. Germline CDR1 is ENHRY and CDR2 is SYGVKD. The CDR3 is CAIRQDYNEQFF. Written as DNA, the CDR3 is TGTGCCATCAGGCAGGACTACAATGAGCAGTTCTTC.

The CDR3 nucleotides are TGTGCCAGCAGAATGCGTCAGGAGAATCAGCCCCAGCATTTT. Its translation is CASRMRQENQPQHF. The genes are TRBV6-6 and TRBJ1-5, with unresolved D. This CDR3 comprises 14 residues. V was trimmed by 6 bases and J by 4 bases, leaving 13 bases between them. Germline CDR1 is MNHNY and CDR2 is SVGAGI (reference sequence).

This clone was observed a few times. The chain is built from TRBV5-1 and TRBJ1-4; 8 bases align to TRBD1. In germline, CDR1 is SGHRS, CDR2 YFSETQ. The CDR3 spans 16 residues. The V gene end was trimmed by 3 bases and the J gene end by 0 bases; junction bases not matched to a gene: 4. DNA of the CDR3: TGCGCCAGCAGCTGGGACAGGTTTGCAACTAATGAAAAACTGTTTTTT. As protein: CASSWDRFATNEKLFF. The full variable domain, its missing parts supplied by reference TRBV5-1 and TRBJ1-4, is KAGVTQTPRYLIKTRGQQVTLSCSPISGHRSVSWYQQTPGQGLQFLFEYFSETQRNKGNFPGRFSGRQFSNSRSEMNVSTLELGDSALYLCASSWDRFATNEKLFFGSGTQLSVL.

This clone is medium-sized in the sample. This rearrangement joins TRBV4-3 to TRBJ2-1; 8 bases match TRBD1. V shed 0 bases and J 8 bases; nucleotides not matched to a gene: 6. Germline values: CDR1 LGHNA, CDR2 YSLEER. The CDR3 is made up of 15 amino acids. CDR3 loop: CASSQDWAGGYEQFF. The CDR3 bases are TGCGCCAGCAGCCAAGATTGGGCAGGGGGCTATGAGCAGTTCTTC.

V and J are TRBV6-4 and TRBJ2-1, with 11 bases that match TRBD1. Germline CDR1 MRHNA, CDR2 SNTAGT. The CDR3 covers 14 residues. V lost 3 bases, J lost 9 bases, and 4 bases stayed unmatched. The CDR3 spells CASSEDRGQGEQFF. The CDR3 DNA follows: TGTGCCAGCAGTGAGGACAGGGGGCAAGGTGAGCAGTTCTTC.

The J gene is TRBJ2-3, the V gene TRBV11-3, with D hard to call. Deletions cut 0 bases from V and 4 bases from J, with 5 bases between. The V gene's germline CDR1 is SGHNT and CDR2 YENEEA. The CDR3 is made up of 13 amino acids. The CDR3 nucleotides read TGTGCCAGCAGCTTAGATGGTGCAGATACGCAGTATTTT. This encodes CASSLDGADTQYF.

V gene TRBV7-2 combines with J gene TRBJ2-1, with D possibly matching TRBD2 (5 bases). Between the trimmed V and J ends, which lost 5 bases and 2 bases, there was a span of 16 bases. Germline CDR1 and CDR2: SGHTA and FQGNSA. This CDR3 has 16 amino acids. The CDR3 DNA reads TGTGCCAGCAGCCCCGGGGAGACTTCAACCTACAATGAGCAGTTCTTC. Residues: CASSPGETSTYNEQFF.

The rearrangement uses TRBV5-1 and TRBJ2-2; tentative D call: TRBD1 (6 bases). Trimming pared 0 bases from V and 3 bases from J, leaving 12 bases between. The CDR3 consists of 16 residues. Germline assignment: CDR1 SGHRS and CDR2 YFSETQ. The CDR3 bases are TGCGCCAGCAGCTTGGGAGGGGGTCAGTACACCGGGGAGCTGTTTTTT. It is translated as CASSLGGGQYTGELFF.

This clone appeared once. The chain uses TRBV5-1 and TRBJ2-3; 12 bases fit TRBD2. CDR3 length: 17 residues. Germline V lookup: CDR1 SGHRS, CDR2 YFSETQ. The trim removed 3 bases at V and 2 bases at J, leaving 7 bases unmatched. The CDR3 reads CASSSGASGGVTDTQYF. DNA of the CDR3: TGCGCCAGCAGCTCAGGGGCTAGCGGGGGGGTCACAGATACGCAGTATTTT. Filled out from reference TRBV5-1 and TRBJ2-3, the complete variable domain reads KAGVTQTPRYLIKTRGQQVTLSCSPISGHRSVSWYQQTPGQGLQFLFEYFSETQRNKGNFPGRFSGRQFSNSRSEMNVSTLELGDSALYLCASSSGASGGVTDTQYFGPGTRLTVL.

The rearrangement links TRBV14 to TRBJ2-7, with a possible D match to TRBD2 (6 bases). In germline, CDR1 is SGHDN, CDR2 FVKESK. V shed 0 bases and J shed 3 bases, with 12 bases lying between them. This CDR3 has 15 residues. DNA for the CDR3: TGTGCCAGCAGCCAAGATTGGCGGGAAGTCTACGAGCAGTACTTC. Its protein product is CASSQDWREVYEQYF.

The chain carries TRBV4-1 and TRBJ2-3; D is perhaps TRBD1 (6 bases). Germline V lookup: CDR1 MGHRA, CDR2 YSYEKL. CDR3 length: 16 residues. V lost 4 bases to trimming and J lost 0 bases, with 14 bases between them. The CDR3 here is CASSLSDSLSTDTQYF. The CDR3 DNA sequence: TGCGCCAGCAGCCTATCGGACAGCCTTAGCACAGATACGCAGTATTTT.

Only one count was recorded for this clone. This specimen includes other DNA sequences encoding the same CDR3. The V and J genes are TRBV28 and TRBJ2-3; D is unclear. CDR1 MDHEN and CDR2 SYDVKM come from the germline V gene. The V gene lost 2 bases and the J gene lost 5 bases, with 23 bases spanning the gap. CDR3 length: 18 residues. This CDR3 reads CASSLSLGRRSGRDTQYF. CDR3 DNA: TGTGCCAGCAGTTTAAGCCTCGGGCGCAGGTCCGGTCGAGATACGCAGTATTTT.

The table lists this clone with a few counts. The chain carries TRBV9 and TRBJ2-5, with a tentative D call TRBD2 (5 bases). Deletions cut 0 bases from V and 3 bases from J, with 6 bases between. Germline CDR1 SGDLS, CDR2 YYNGEE. The CDR3 consists of 13 residues. The CDR3 sequence is CASSVDGEETQYF. In nucleotides, the CDR3 is TGTGCCAGCAGCGTAGACGGGGAAGAGACCCAGTACTTC.

The rearrangement joins TRBV7-6 to TRBJ1-5; TRBD1 agrees at 11 bases. This CDR3 has 19 residues. V shed 4 bases, J shed 1 base, and the junction held 12 bases outside the gene matches. In germline, CDR1 is SGHVS, CDR2 FNYEAQ. As DNA, the CDR3 is TGTGCCAGCAGCTGGGACAGGGGGGCATCGCCCGTGAGCAATCAGCCCCAGCATTTT. It codes for CASSWDRGASPVSNQPQHF.

The rearrangement joins TRBV4-3 to TRBJ2-2; 8 positions agree with TRBD1. The CDR3 contains 18 residues. V gave up 1 base and J gave up 4 bases; unmatched junction bases: 11. Germline loops: CDR1 LGHNA, CDR2 YSLEER. The CDR3 spells CASSQVHSGTGPTGELFF. The CDR3 DNA follows: TGCGCCAGCAGCCAAGTTCATTCCGGGACAGGTCCCACCGGGGAGCTGTTTTTT.

This chain joins TRBV7-3 and TRBJ1-5; 7 bases are shared with TRBD1. The J segment lost 7 bases and the V segment lost 5 bases, leaving 8 bases of the junction unmatched. The CDR3 loop spans 14 amino acids. Germline values: CDR1 SGHTA, CDR2 FQGTGA. CDR3 protein: CASSQEGAGQPQHF. The CDR3 nucleotides read TGTGCCAGCAGCCAAGAGGGGGCCGGACAGCCCCAGCATTTT.

V gene TRBV3-1 (or the pseudogene TRBV3-2) combines with J gene TRBJ2-7, with D unclear. Germline CDR1 and CDR2: LGHDT and YNNKEL (reference sequence). This CDR3 has 14 residues. V dropped 3 bases and J dropped 1 base, with 10 bases sitting between them. CDR3 nucleotides: TGTGCCAGCAGCCAGCAGGACGGATCCTACGAGCAGTACTTC. It encodes CASSQQDGSYEQYF.

The V and J genes are TRBV19 and TRBJ2-7; TRBD1 matches 9 bases. The CDR3 length is 14 residues. J gave up 6 bases and V 9 bases, and 12 bases lay outside the gene matches. The V gene's germline CDR1 is LNHDA and CDR2 SQIVND (reference sequence). CDR3 amino acids: CASEGGTGLGEQYF. CDR3 in DNA: TGTGCCAGCGAAGGGGGGACAGGGTTGGGCGAGCAGTACTTC. The full variable domain, in which reference TRBV19 and TRBJ2-7 provide the parts outside the CDR3, is DGGITQSPKYLFRKEGQNVTLSCEQNLNHDAMYWYRQDPGQGLRLIYYSQIVNDFQKGDIAEGYSVSREKKESFPLTVTSAQKNPTAFYLCASEGGTGLGEQYFGPGTRLTVT.